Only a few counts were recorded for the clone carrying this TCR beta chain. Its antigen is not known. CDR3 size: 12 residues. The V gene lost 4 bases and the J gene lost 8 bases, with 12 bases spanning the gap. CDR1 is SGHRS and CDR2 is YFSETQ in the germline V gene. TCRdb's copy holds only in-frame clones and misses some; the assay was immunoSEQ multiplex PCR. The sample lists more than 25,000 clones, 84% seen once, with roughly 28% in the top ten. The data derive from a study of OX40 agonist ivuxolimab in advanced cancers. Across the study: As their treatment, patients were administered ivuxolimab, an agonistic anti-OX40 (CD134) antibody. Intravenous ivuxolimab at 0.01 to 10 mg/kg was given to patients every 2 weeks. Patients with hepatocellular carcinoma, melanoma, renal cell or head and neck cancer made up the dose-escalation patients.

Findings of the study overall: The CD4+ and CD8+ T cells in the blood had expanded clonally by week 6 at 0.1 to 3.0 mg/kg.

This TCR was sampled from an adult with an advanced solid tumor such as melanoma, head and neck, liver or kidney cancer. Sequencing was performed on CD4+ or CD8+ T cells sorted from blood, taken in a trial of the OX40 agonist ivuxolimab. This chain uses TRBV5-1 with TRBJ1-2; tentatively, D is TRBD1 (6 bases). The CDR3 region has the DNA TGCGCCAGCAGCCCGGGGGGCGGAGGCTACACCTTC. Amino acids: CASSPGGGGYTF.